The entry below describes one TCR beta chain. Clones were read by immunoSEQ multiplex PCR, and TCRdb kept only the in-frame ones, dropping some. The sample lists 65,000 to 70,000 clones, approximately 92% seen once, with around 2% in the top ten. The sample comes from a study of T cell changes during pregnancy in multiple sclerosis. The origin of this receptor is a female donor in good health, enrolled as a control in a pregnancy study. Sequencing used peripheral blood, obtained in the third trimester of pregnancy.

Here the CDR3 DNA reads TGTGCCAGCAGCCACGGAGGGTCCCTTCTCCCGGACTCTGGAAACACCATATATTTT. It codes for CASSHGGSLLPDSGNTIYF. This chain links TRBV4-2 with TRBJ1-3, with D unclear. CDR1 and CDR2 from the germline V gene are LGHNA and YNFKEQ. The CDR3 totals 19 residues. Trimming shortened V by 3 bases and J by 0 bases, and 21 bases separated the two germline ends.